Shown below are 10 T cell receptor beta chains from a single sample sequenced in a study of blood T cell repertoires in COVID-19 (TCRdb year 2020). To prepare the library, the immunoSEQ multiplex PCR assay was applied. What TCRdb holds here is the immuneACCESS table cut down to in-frame rearrangements. Part of the clones is not present; checked against another copy, under half of the missing clones reflect an unresolved V gene, and the others are unexplained. Recorded for this sample are hundreds of thousands of clones; 75% to 90% of them occurred a single time. The top ten clones comprise around 0.87% of the sample. Sequencing used PBMCs or T cells enriched from blood (not recorded which). The receptors originated from a man between 45 and 60 years old who had been exposed to COVID-19.

This chain joins TRBV9 and TRBJ1-2; no clear D gene. Trimming pared 0 bases from V and 6 bases from J, leaving 9 bases between. From germline, CDR1 is SGDLS and CDR2 YYNGEE. The CDR3 loop spans 13 amino acids. This CDR3 is CASSVEGGHGYTF. In nucleotides, the CDR3 is TGTGCCAGCAGCGTAGAGGGAGGGCATGGCTACACCTTC.

J is TRBJ2-7 and V is TRBV6-5, with D maybe TRBD1 (5 bases). The CDR3 contains 15 residues. The V and J ends lost 5 bases and 0 bases respectively, with 14 bases between them. Germline-derived CDR1 and CDR2 are MNHEY and SVGAGI. DNA for the CDR3: TGTGCCAGCAGTCCGGACCTAGACAGCTCCTACGAGCAGTACGTC. Residues: CASSPDLDSSYEQYV.

This chain links TRBV5-5 with TRBJ1-4; 10 bases are shared with TRBD1. CDR1 is SGHKS and CDR2 is YYEKEE in the germline V gene (reference sequence). J gave up 6 bases and V 4 bases, and 6 bases lay outside the gene matches. The CDR3 runs to 15 residues. CDR3 nucleotides: TGTGCCAGCAGCCGCGGGGGACAGGGGTATGAAAAACTGTTTTTT. Its protein product is CASSRGGQGYEKLFF. Supplemented by reference TRBV5-5 and TRBJ1-4, the full variable domain reads DAGVTQSPTHLIKTRGQQVTLRCSPISGHKSVSWYQQVLGQGPQFIFQYYEKEERGRGNFPDRFSARQFPNYSSELNVNALLLGDSALYLCASSRGGQGYEKLFFGSGTQLSVL.

The V and J genes are TRBV6-5 and TRBJ2-1; 11 nucleotides line up with TRBD2. Trimming took 7 bases from V and 7 from J; bases not matched to a gene: 9. The CDR3 is 15 amino acids. CDR1 is MNHEY, CDR2 SVGAGI, per germline. CDR3 DNA sequence: TGTGCCAGCATCTTAGCGGGAGGGCCGGAGAATGAGCAGTTCTTC. It is translated as CASILAGGPENEQFF.

Here the CDR3 reads CASSLGTGSSGANVLTF. The CDR3 bases are TGCGCCAGCAGCTTGGGTACAGGGAGCTCTGGGGCCAACGTCCTGACTTTC. The chain joins TRBV5-1 to TRBJ2-6; a possible D gene is TRBD1 (6 bases). Germline V lookup: CDR1 SGHRS, CDR2 YFSETQ. V was pared by 0 bases and J by 0 bases, with 10 bases between. The CDR3 is 17 amino acids.

The V call is TRBV5-1, the J call TRBJ2-3; a weak D match, TRBD1 (6 bases). Trimming shortened V by 4 bases and J by 6 bases, and 15 bases separated the two germline ends. CDR1 and CDR2 (germline): SGHRS, YFSETQ. The CDR3 covers 14 residues. The CDR3 DNA reads TGCGCCAGCAGCCCAGGGGCCAAGAGGGATACGCAGTATTTT. This sequence encodes CASSPGAKRDTQYF.

The V call is TRBV11-3, the J call TRBJ1-1; 7 nucleotides match TRBD1. The CDR3 spans 14 residues. The germline V gene has CDR1 SGHNT and CDR2 YENEEA. Trimming cost V 5 bases and J 4 bases; bases outside gene matches: 7. Here the CDR3 DNA reads TGTGCCAGCAGCCTAAACAGGGGATCCACTGAAGCTTTCTTT. Its translation is CASSLNRGSTEAFF.

J is TRBJ2-7 and V is TRBV6-2 or TRBV6-3, with 7 bases matching TRBD2. V was pared by 0 bases and J by 3 bases, with 8 bases of the junction left unmatched. Germline CDR1 is MNHEY and CDR2 is SVGEGT. CDR3 size: 16 residues. Here the CDR3 DNA reads TGTGCCAGCAGTTACTCTACCGGGACTATATTCTACGAGCAGTACTTC. It translates to CASSYSTGTIFYEQYF.

This chain joins TRBV10-2 and TRBJ1-2, with a tentative D call TRBD1 (5 bases). Per germline, CDR1 WSHSY and CDR2 SAAADI. Trimming cost V 6 bases and J 1 base, with 9 bases left between them. The CDR3 totals 13 residues. As DNA, the CDR3 is TGCGCCAGCAGGACAGAAGATAACTATGGCTACACCTTC. It translates to CASRTEDNYGYTF.

CDR3 sequence reads: CASSPHAFNTEAFF. The DNA of the CDR3 is TGTGCCAGCAGTCCACACGCCTTCAACACTGAAGCTTTCTTT. The gene calls are TRBV6-5 and TRBJ1-1; D call uncertain. Trimming removed 5 bases at V and 2 bases at J, with 12 bases between. The CDR3 spans 14 residues. Germline V gives CDR1 MNHEY, CDR2 SVGAGI.